This T cell receptor (beta chain) was obtained from a study of T cells expressing NK-cell markers (dated by TCRdb to about 2020). Regarding the study in general: Three sorted T-cell subsets (CD3+CD56+NKG2C+, CD3+CD56+NKG2C- and CD3+CD56-NKG2C+) from fewer than 10 donors had their TCR beta-chain repertoires profiled. All eight donors whose samples were sequenced were randomly selected healthy volunteers, three of them men and five women. Among the eight sequenced donors, seven were HCMV-seropositive and one was HCMV-seronegative. Sequencing of the libraries produced 2 x 150 bp reads on Illumina HiSeq 2000/2500, MiSeq or NextSeq. The paper's findings and limits, for the study overall: Those dominant clonotypes were again the most abundant among CD3+CD56-NKG2C+ cells in a handful of donors, at roughly 25-65%. It remained unclear whether the expanded NKG2C-expressing T cell clones were specific for HCMV antigens. For six donors, the dominant CD3+CD56+NKG2C+ clonotypes were among the top 10 CD8+ clonotypes and accounted for about 1.0-8% of CD8+ T cells.

Concerning this clonotype: It has no known antigen specificity.

The cysteine opens and the phenylalanine closes a CDR3 of 15 amino acids. The coding DNA is unavailable. Taken from the germline V gene (reference sequence), the CDR1 and CDR2 loops are LNHNV and YYDKDF. Sequencing relied on an Illumina HiSeq 2000. 5'RACE template switching, by which a universal primer site and unique molecular identifiers were added, was used to make TCR beta cDNA libraries. cDNA synthesis was primed from the TCR beta constant segment, followed by two successive PCR amplification steps. From the authors' description of their analysis: MIGEC was used to demultiplex reads and group the reads by UMI, and MiTCR was used to assemble and quantify clonotypes. To exclude erroneous sequences, only TCR cDNA sequences supported by at least two reads were retained. The tcR package was used for downstream repertoire analysis, and clonotypes were matched between fractions using CDR3 nucleotide sequence together with V segment. VDJmatch was used to annotate antigen specificity against VDJdb, with one amino acid substitution in CDR3 permitted. TCRdb reprocessed the reads into one record per CDR3 protein sequence, lacking DNA. In this record, the V and J calls reflect TCRdb's handling and not the investigators' own analysis. The table kept for this sample lists 500,000 to 600,000 distinct CDR3 sequences. The leading ten clones occupy around 4% of the sample.

A commercial ELISA kit detecting HCMV-specific IgG in serum was used to determine HCMV serostatus. Ficoll density gradient centrifugation was used to isolate peripheral blood mononuclear cells from blood. The chain uses TRBV15 and TRBJ2-1; TCRdb reports TRBD2, a call that lacks DNA to check it against. The source of this sequence is a man aged 18 to 30 in good health. Donor details come from another sample of the same person, matched by shared clones. The material sequenced was blood T cells: a sorted CD56 or NKG2C T cell subset, CD4+ or CD8+ T cells, or bulk PBMC T cells (not recorded which). CDR3 protein: CATSRVGGAYNEQFF.